A single sample is the source of the 16 T cell receptor beta chains below, sequenced in a study of blood T cell repertoires in COVID-19. Only in-frame clones appear in the TCRdb table, and some are missing; sequencing was by immunoSEQ multiplex PCR. The profile shows some 150,000 clones, more than 75% of them singletons. The source material was peripheral blood. These receptors were obtained from a man aged 65-85 years with acute or convalescent COVID-19.

The J gene is TRBJ1-5, the V gene TRBV6-4; tentatively, D is TRBD1 (6 bases). The CDR3 extends over 14 amino acids. V was clipped by 8 bases and J by 0 bases, with 11 bases between them. Germline V gene sequence: CDR1 MRHNA, CDR2 SNTAGT. CDR3 loop: CASYTGNSNQPQHF. The CDR3 region has the DNA TGTGCCAGCTATACAGGGAATAGCAATCAGCCCCAGCATTTT.

This clone was counted once. J is TRBJ2-7 and V is TRBV29-1; 13 positions agree with TRBD2. Germline-derived CDR1 and CDR2 are SQVTM and ANQGSEA. V dropped 7 bases and J dropped 1; count of bases not matched to a gene: 7. This CDR3 is 15 amino acids long. The CDR3 region has the DNA TGCAGCGGGTGGACTAGCGGGAGACAATCCTACGAGCAGTACTTC. It is translated as CSGWTSGRQSYEQYF.

CDR3 bases: TGTGCCAGTACCTCTAGCGGGTCCTCCTACAATGAGCAGTTCTTC. Translated: CASTSSGSSYNEQFF. The chain is built from TRBV19 and TRBJ2-1; TRBD2 aligns across 8 bases. V shed 7 bases and J 0 bases; nucleotides not matched to a gene: 5. The CDR3 is 15 amino acids. CDR1 and CDR2 (germline): LNHDA, SQIVND (reference sequence).

This clone came up once. DNA for the CDR3: TGTGCCTGGGAGAAAGGGGCGAGCTCCTACAATGAGCAGTTCTTC. Translation: CAWEKGASSYNEQFF. The rearrangement uses TRBV30 and TRBJ2-1; tentative D call: TRBD1 (5 bases). V was trimmed by 5 bases and J by 0 bases, leaving 14 bases between them. The V gene's germline CDR1 is GTSNPN and CDR2 SVGIG (reference sequence). There are 15 residues in the CDR3.

The V and J genes are TRBV3-1 (or the pseudogene TRBV3-2) and TRBJ1-3; a possible D gene is TRBD1 (5 bases). This CDR3 spans 16 amino acids. Trimming took off 6 bases at V and 3 bases at J, with 18 bases between the two ends. CDR1 LGHDT and CDR2 YNNKEL come from the germline V gene (reference sequence). CDR3 residues: CASSPPVGGFGNTIYF. The DNA for the CDR3 is TGTGCCAGCAGTCCACCGGTGGGGGGTTTTGGAAACACCATATATTTT.

The chain couples TRBV6-5 to TRBJ1-2; 7 positions agree with TRBD1. The CDR3 sequence is 15 residues long. Trimming removed 6 bases from V and 3 bases from J; junction bases left unmatched: 10. In germline, CDR1 is MNHEY, CDR2 SVGAGI. The CDR3 region has the DNA TGTGCCAGCAGGACCATTAGACAGGGAGACTATGGCTACACCTTC. Its translation is CASRTIRQGDYGYTF.

This chain joins TRBV11-2 and TRBJ2-5; 11 bases line up with TRBD2. Per the germline V gene, CDR1 is SGHAT and CDR2 is FQNNGV. The CDR3 has 17 amino acids. With 0 bases clipped from V and 1 base from J, the junction kept 4 bases outside the gene matches. The CDR3 DNA is TGTGCCAGCAGCTTAGAAGGGCTAGCGGGGGGCCAAGAGACCCAGTACTTC. This encodes CASSLEGLAGGQETQYF.

The CDR3 spells CASINYSGNTIYF. DNA of the CDR3: TGTGCCAGCATAAATTACTCTGGAAACACCATATATTTT. The rearrangement uses TRBV2 and TRBJ1-3; D gene unclear. Germline V CDR1 and CDR2: SNHLY, FYNNEI. This CDR3 comprises 13 residues. Trimming took 7 bases from V and 0 from J, leaving 7 bases between them.

The chain links TRBV10-3 to TRBJ1-1; 7 bases fit TRBD1. CDR1 and CDR2 from the germline V gene are ENHRY and SYGVKD. With V trimmed by 6 bases and J by 6 bases, 10 bases remained unmatched. This CDR3 is built from 14 residues. CDR3 DNA sequence: TGTGCCATCAGGCCACAGGGGATAACGTCTGAAGCTTTCTTT. Its translation: CAIRPQGITSEAFF.

V is TRBV6-6 and J is TRBJ1-5, with 8 nucleotides matching TRBD1. Germline trimming cut 6 bases from V and 5 bases from J; bases unmatched to any gene: 3. The CDR3 runs 13 residues. Germline V lookup: CDR1 MNHNY, CDR2 SVGAGI (reference sequence). The CDR3 region has the DNA TGTGCCAGCAGCGGACAGGGTGATCAGCCCCAGCATTTT. Translating it yields CASSGQGDQPQHF.

The rearrangement links TRBV7-9 to TRBJ2-7; 12 bases are shared with TRBD1. Germline V gives CDR1 SEHNR, CDR2 FQNEAQ (reference sequence). V gave up 5 bases and J gave up 5 bases; unmatched junction bases: 7. The length of the CDR3 is 15 residues. The CDR3 nucleotides are TGTGCCAGCAGCCCGGGGACAGGGGGCCGGGACGAGCAGTACTTC. Its translation is CASSPGTGGRDEQYF.

V gene TRBV18 combines with J gene TRBJ2-7, with D perhaps TRBD1 (5 bases). Deletions cut 1 base from V and 2 bases from J, with 9 bases between. CDR3 length equals 14 residues. Germline-derived CDR1 and CDR2 are KGHSH and LQKENI. CDR3 residues: CASSPQGLAYEQYF. The CDR3 bases are TGTGCCAGCTCACCACAGGGGTTGGCCTACGAGCAGTACTTC.

The chain links TRBV19 to TRBJ1-1; 8 bases are shared with TRBD1. Germline-derived CDR1 and CDR2 are LNHDA and SQIVND (reference sequence). This CDR3 is built from 15 residues. V lost 6 bases, J lost 3 bases, and 9 bases stayed unmatched. The CDR3 bases are TGTGCCAGTAGCACCCGCGGACAGGGTGACACTGAAGCTTTCTTT. Translated: CASSTRGQGDTEAFF. Full variable domain (outside the CDR3, taken from reference TRBV19 and TRBJ1-1): DGGITQSPKYLFRKEGQNVTLSCEQNLNHDAMYWYRQDPGQGLRLIYYSQIVNDFQKGDIAEGYSVSREKKESFPLTVTSAQKNPTAFYLCASSTRGQGDTEAFFGQGTRLTVV.

This chain links TRBV6-5 with TRBJ1-2, with no clear D. Trimming left V 2 bases short and J 6 bases short, with 13 bases between. This CDR3 comprises 14 residues. CDR1 MNHEY and CDR2 SVGAGI come from the germline V gene. The CDR3: CASSYVGGFDGYTF. CDR3 nucleotide sequence: TGTGCCAGCAGTTACGTCGGAGGCTTTGATGGCTACACCTTC.

The CDR3 DNA sequence: TGTGCCAGCAGCCTACCACAGGGGGCGTGGGACGAGCAGTACTTC. Residues: CASSLPQGAWDEQYF. The rearrangement joins TRBV5-6 to TRBJ2-7, with 9 positions matching TRBD1. Unmatched junction bases numbered 10, after V lost 4 bases and J lost 5 bases. The CDR3 length is 15 residues. CDR1 SGHDT and CDR2 YYEEEE come from the germline V gene.

CDR3 DNA sequence: TGTGCCAGTAGTCCTAGGGGAGGTGGAAACACCATATATTTT. This codes for CASSPRGGGNTIYF. The V call is TRBV19, the J call TRBJ1-3; D perhaps matches TRBD1 (5 bases). The CDR3 spans 14 residues. Germline values: CDR1 LNHDA, CDR2 SQIVND (reference sequence). Trimming took 5 bases from V and 3 from J, leaving 11 bases between them.